The clone carrying this T cell receptor beta chain was seen a handful of times. Antigen: not known. This specimen belongs to a study of beta chain features in type 1 diabetes. Study-wide points: In all four CD4+ subsets, TCRB CDR3 length was significantly, moderately reduced in type 1 diabetes. When VDJ junctions were examined, type 1 diabetes patients showed fewer insertions and more deletions.

Germline V gene sequence: CDR1 MNHNS, CDR2 SASEGT. The CDR3 is 13 residues long. V lost 2 bases and J lost 8; bases outside the gene matches: 5. Expressed TCRB transcripts were sequenced because the entire RNA isolate underwent reverse transcription. The data were produced by immunoSEQ multiplex PCR, yet TCRdb's version contains in-frame clones alone and is incomplete. The top ten clones hold under 0.6% of a sample with approximately 170,000 clones, roughly 8% of them seen once. This chain uses TRBV6-1 with TRBJ2-7; 8 positions agree with TRBD1. The origin of this receptor is a man between 18 and 35 years old with type 1 diabetes. The sample was central memory CD4+ T cells from blood. The CDR3 here is CASSELGTGKQYF. As DNA, the CDR3 is TGTGCCAGCAGTGAACTGGGGACAGGCAAGCAGTACTTC.